This TCR beta chain emerged from a study of blood T cell repertoires in COVID-19. Study-wide background: Samples representing acute and convalescent COVID-19 were sourced from the United States, Italy and Spain. The analysed material was cDNA or gDNA that came from T cells, B-cell-depleted T cells, or PBMCs.

In the authors' workflow: Reference gene primer amplification yielded estimated nucleated cell counts. The data were produced by immunoSEQ multiplex PCR, yet TCRdb's version contains in-frame clones alone and is incomplete. Clonal size and the V and J genes are those of that table, whereas D and trimming came from the DNA. The table has about 370,000 clones, over 75% seen once; the top ten hold about 10%. Trimming cost V 5 bases and J 2 bases; bases outside gene matches: 13. The CDR3 sequence is 17 residues long. CDR1 and CDR2 from the germline V gene are SNHLY and FYNNEI. Material: peripheral blood. This TCR came from a woman under 40 with COVID-19, enrolled during active disease. The chain carries TRBV2 and TRBJ2-3; TRBD1 matches 7 bases. The CDR3 DNA is TGTGCCAGCAGTCAAAGACCGACAGGGCGAACCACAGATACGCAGTATTTT. Protein sequence: CASSQRPTGRTTDTQYF. Based on the CDR3 plus reference TRBV2 and TRBJ2-3, the full variable domain is EPEVTQTPSHQVTQMGQEVILRCVPISNHLYFYWYRQILGQKVEFLVSFYNNEISEKSEIFDDQFSVERPDGSNFTLKIRSTKLEDSAMYFCASSQRPTGRTTDTQYFGPGTRLTVL.